The clone carrying this T cell receptor (beta chain) has a handful of counts. This sample stems from a study of T-cell reconstitution after alpha-beta-depleted transplantation in children. Preparing the TCRbeta library involved the use of unique molecular identifiers. Each CDR3 protein gets one entry after TCRdb re-called the PCR reads with MiXCR. This table has about 370,000 distinct CDR3 sequences, roughly 20% appearing once. Looked up from germline, CDR1 is ENHRY and CDR2 is SYGVKD. The CDR3 is 17 residues long. The ends lost 2 bases at V and 3 bases at J; junction bases unmatched: 6. The sequencing used PBMCs from the stem cell graft donor, collected from the stem cell graft. The receptor comes from a human donor who donated a stem cell graft to a child with acute myeloid leukemia. V is TRBV10-3 and J is TRBJ2-7, with 14 bases aligning to TRBD2. In DNA form, the CDR3 reads TGTGCCATCAGTGAGCTGGGACTAGCGGGAGTGGGCTACGAGCAGTACTTC. It translates to CAISELGLAGVGYEQYF.